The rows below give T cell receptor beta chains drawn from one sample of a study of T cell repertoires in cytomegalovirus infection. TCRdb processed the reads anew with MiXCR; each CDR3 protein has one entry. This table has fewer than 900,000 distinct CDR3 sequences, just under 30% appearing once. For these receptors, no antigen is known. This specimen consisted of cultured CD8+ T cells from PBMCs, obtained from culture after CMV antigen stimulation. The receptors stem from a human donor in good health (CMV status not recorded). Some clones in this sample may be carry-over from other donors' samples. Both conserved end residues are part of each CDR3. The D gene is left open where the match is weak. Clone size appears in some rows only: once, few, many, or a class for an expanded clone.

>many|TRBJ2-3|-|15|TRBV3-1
CASSQEWTPNDTQYF
TGTGCCAGCAGCCAAGAGTGGACACCCAACGACACGCAGTATTTT
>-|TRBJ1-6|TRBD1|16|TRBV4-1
CASNPGTDYYNSPLHF
TGCGCCAGCAATCCTGGGACAGACTACTATAATTCACCCCTCCACTTT
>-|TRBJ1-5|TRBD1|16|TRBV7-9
CASSLSGQEYRPPQHF
TGTGCCAGCAGCTTGTCCGGACAGGAATACCGCCCGCCCCAGCATTTT
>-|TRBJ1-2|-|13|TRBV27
CASRGGHDYGYAF
TGTGCCAGCAGGGGGGGTCATGACTATGGCTACGCCTTC
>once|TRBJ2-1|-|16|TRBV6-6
CASSYETLTLSNGQFF
TGTGCCAGCAGTTACGAAACATTGACCCTCTCCAATGGGCAGTTCTTC
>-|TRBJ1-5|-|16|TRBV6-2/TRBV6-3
CASSYSHRLDDQPQHF
TGTGCCAGCAGTTACTCCCACAGGCTTGATGATCAGCCCCAGCATTTT
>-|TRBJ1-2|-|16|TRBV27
CASSPLVGDGGHGYTF
TGTGCCAGCAGCCCTCTGGTTGGGGACGGCGGCCATGGCTACACCTTC
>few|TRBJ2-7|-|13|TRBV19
CASRAPGHYEQYF
TGTGCCAGTCGGGCCCCCGGGCACTACGAGCAGTACTTC
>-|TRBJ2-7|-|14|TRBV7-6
CASTTGGGGYEQYF
TGTGCCAGCACCACGGGAGGGGGCGGTTACGAGCAGTACTTC
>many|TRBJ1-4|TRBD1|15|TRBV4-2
CASSQTQGANEKLFF
TGTGCCAGCAGCCAGACACAGGGGGCTAATGAAAAACTGTTTTTT
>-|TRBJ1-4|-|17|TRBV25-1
CASSDPEGGHTNEKLFF
TGTGCCAGCAGTGATCCCGAGGGCGGGCATACTAATGAAAAACTGTTTTTT
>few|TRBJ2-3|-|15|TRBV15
CATSREDGLADTQYF
TGTGCCACCAGCAGAGAGGACGGGTTAGCAGATACGCAGTATTTT
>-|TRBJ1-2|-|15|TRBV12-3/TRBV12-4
CASTLGGGGLYGYTF
TGTGCCAGCACCCTTGGAGGTGGCGGCCTCTATGGCTACACCTTC
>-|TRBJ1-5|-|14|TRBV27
CASSSSQGNQPQHF
TGTGCCAGCAGTTCGAGTCAGGGCAATCAGCCCCAGCATTTT
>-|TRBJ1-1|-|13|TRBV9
CASSGLGVTEAFF
TGTGCCAGCAGCGGGCTAGGGGTGACTGAAGCTTTCTTT
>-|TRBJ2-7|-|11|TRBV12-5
CASRQSYEQYF
TGTGCTAGTCGACAGAGCTACGAGCAGTACTTC
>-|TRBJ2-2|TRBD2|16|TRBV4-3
CASSQPWGGDTGELFF
TGCGCCAGCAGCCAACCCTGGGGGGGGGACACCGGGGAGCTGTTTTTT
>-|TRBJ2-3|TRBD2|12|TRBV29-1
CSGGTSLDTQYF
TGCAGCGGGGGGACTAGTTTAGATACGCAGTATTTT
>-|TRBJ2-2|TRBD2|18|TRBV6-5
CASSYSLASGGPGGELFF
TGTGCCAGCAGTTACTCGCTAGCCAGCGGGGGGCCGGGCGGGGAGCTGTTTTTT
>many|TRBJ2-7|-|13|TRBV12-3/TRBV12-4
CASSFRQRYEQYF
TGTGCCAGCAGTTTTAGGCAGCGCTACGAGCAGTACTTC
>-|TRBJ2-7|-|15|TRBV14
CASSQDPVRDYEQYF
TGTGCCAGCAGCCAAGATCCAGTAAGGGACTACGAGCAGTACTTC
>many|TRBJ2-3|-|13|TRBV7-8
CASSFTGTDTQYF
TGTGCCAGCAGCTTTACAGGGACAGATACGCAGTATTTT
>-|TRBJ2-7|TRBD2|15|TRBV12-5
CASGLGTGGSYEQYF
TGTGCTAGTGGTTTGGGGACGGGAGGCTCCTACGAGCAGTACTTC
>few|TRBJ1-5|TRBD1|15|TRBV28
CASSPGQGFNQPQHF
TGTGCCAGCAGTCCGGGACAGGGTTTTAATCAGCCCCAGCATTTT
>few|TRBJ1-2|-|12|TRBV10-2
CASIDSNYGYTF
TGCGCCAGCATTGACAGTAACTATGGCTACACCTTC
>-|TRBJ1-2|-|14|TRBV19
CASSPSRVGYSYTF
TGTGCCAGTAGCCCTTCCCGGGTCGGCTATAGCTACACCTTC
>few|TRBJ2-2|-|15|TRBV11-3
CASSSGQANTGELFF
TGTGCCAGCAGCTCGGGACAAGCGAACACCGGGGAGCTGTTTTTT
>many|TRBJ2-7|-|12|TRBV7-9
CASSLSYGEQYF
TGTGCCAGCAGCTTATCATACGGCGAGCAGTACTTC